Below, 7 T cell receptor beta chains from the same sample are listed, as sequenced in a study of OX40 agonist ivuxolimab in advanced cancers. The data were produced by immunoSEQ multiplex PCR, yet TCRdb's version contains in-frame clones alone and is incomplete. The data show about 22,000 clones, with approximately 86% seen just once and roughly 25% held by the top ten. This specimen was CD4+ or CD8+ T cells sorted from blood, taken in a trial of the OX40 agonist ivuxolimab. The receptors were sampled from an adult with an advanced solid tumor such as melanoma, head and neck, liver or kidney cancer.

The CDR3 here is CASCRQGGNYGYTF. CDR3 DNA sequence: TGTGCCAGCTGCAGACAGGGGGGTAACTATGGCTACACCTTC. V is TRBV6-1 and J is TRBJ1-2, with 9 bases matching TRBD1. Germline loops: CDR1 MNHNS, CDR2 SASEGT. Trimming cost V 8 bases and J 1 base; bases outside gene matches: 5. This CDR3 contains 14 residues.

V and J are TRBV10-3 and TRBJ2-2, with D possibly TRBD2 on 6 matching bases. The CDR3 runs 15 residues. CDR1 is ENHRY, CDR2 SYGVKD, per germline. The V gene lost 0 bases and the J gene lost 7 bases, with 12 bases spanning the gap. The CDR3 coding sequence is TGTGCCATCAGTGAGTCTGCCCTAGCGAACGGGGAGCTGTTTTTT. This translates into CAISESALANGELFF.

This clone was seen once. In nucleotides, the CDR3 is TGTGCCAGCAGTTCCGGGACTAGCGGACTAAGGGGTGAGCAGTTCTTC. Its protein product is CASSSGTSGLRGEQFF. The chain couples TRBV27 to TRBJ2-1, with 11 bases that match TRBD2. The length of the CDR3 is 16 residues. The ends lost 4 bases at V and 9 bases at J; junction bases unmatched: 11. The germline V gene encodes CDR1 MNHEY and CDR2 SMNVEV (reference sequence).

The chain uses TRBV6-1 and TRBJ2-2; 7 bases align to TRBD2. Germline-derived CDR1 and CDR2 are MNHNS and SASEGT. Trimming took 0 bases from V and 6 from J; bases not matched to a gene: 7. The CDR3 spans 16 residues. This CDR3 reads CASSEAQAGLSGELFF. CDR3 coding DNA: TGTGCCAGCAGTGAAGCGCAAGCGGGGCTTTCCGGGGAGCTGTTTTTT.

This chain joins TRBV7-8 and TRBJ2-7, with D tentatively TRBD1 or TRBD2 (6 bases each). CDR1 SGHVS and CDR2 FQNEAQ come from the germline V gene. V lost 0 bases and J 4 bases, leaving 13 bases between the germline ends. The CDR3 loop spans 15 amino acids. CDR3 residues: CASSLARGEDYEQYF. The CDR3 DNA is TGTGCCAGCAGCTTAGCAAGGGGGGAAGATTACGAGCAGTACTTC.

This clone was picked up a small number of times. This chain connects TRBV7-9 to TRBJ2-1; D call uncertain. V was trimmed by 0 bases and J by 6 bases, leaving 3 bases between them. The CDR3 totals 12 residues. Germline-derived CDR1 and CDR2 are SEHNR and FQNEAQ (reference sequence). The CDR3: CASSLAINEQFF. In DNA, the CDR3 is TGTGCCAGCAGCTTAGCCATCAATGAGCAGTTCTTC.

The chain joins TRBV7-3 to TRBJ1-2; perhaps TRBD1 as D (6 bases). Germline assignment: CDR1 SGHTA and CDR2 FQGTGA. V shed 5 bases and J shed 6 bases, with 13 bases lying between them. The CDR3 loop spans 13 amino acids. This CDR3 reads CASSSTGLDGYTF. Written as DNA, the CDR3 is TGTGCCAGCAGCAGTACAGGGCTCGATGGCTACACCTTC.